Shown below are 18 T cell receptor beta chains from a single sample sequenced in a study of T cells in Graves' hyperthyroidism and ophthalmopathy. RNA transcripts yielded amplified TCR beta CDR3 regions. Initially, a first-round RT-PCR of the TCR CDR3 employed the HTBI primer set. Each CDR3 protein gets one entry after TCRdb re-called the multiplex PCR reads with MiXCR. The table lists over 500,000 distinct CDR3 sequences, roughly a sixth of them singletons. The sequenced sample was blood. These receptors were taken from a woman aged 18-35 years with Graves' ophthalmopathy.

The chain combines TRBV11-2 with TRBJ2-3, with D possibly being TRBD2 (5 bases). In germline, CDR1 is SGHAT, CDR2 FQNNGV. The germline V and J ends were trimmed by 0 bases and 5 bases, with 12 bases remaining between them. This CDR3 is 15 amino acids long. The CDR3 nucleotides read TGTGCCAGCAGCTTAGAAGGGCTAGCCGGAGATACGCAGTATTTT. This sequence encodes CASSLEGLAGDTQYF.

This clonotype was seen only a few times. CDR3 sequence: CASSLGGAREETQYF. The CDR3 nucleotides are TGTGCCAGCAGCTTAGGGGGGGCCCGAGAGGAGACCCAGTACTTC. The chain joins TRBV7-6 to TRBJ2-5; D is perhaps TRBD1 or TRBD2 (6 bases each). Per the germline V gene, CDR1 is SGHVS and CDR2 is FNYEAQ. The V and J ends lost 1 base and 5 bases respectively, with 14 bases between them. The length of the CDR3 is 15 residues.

This clonotype was seen repeatedly, ten times or more. The chain is built from TRBV2 and TRBJ1-5; D uncertain. The CDR3 covers 14 residues. V was pared by 3 bases and J by 4 bases, with 10 bases between. CDR1 SNHLY and CDR2 FYNNEI come from the germline V gene. CDR3 sequence (DNA): TGTGCCAGCAGTGACCCAGTAGGAAATCAGCCCCAGCATTTT. This gives the protein CASSDPVGNQPQHF.

The V gene is TRBV20-1, the J gene TRBJ2-7; 9 bases are a match to TRBD1. The CDR3 is made up of 14 amino acids. Looked up from germline, CDR1 is DFQATT and CDR2 is SNEGSKA (reference sequence). Trimming cost V 4 bases and J 3 bases; bases outside gene matches: 7. The CDR3 loop reads CSAKPGQGLYEQYF. The DNA for the CDR3 is TGCAGTGCTAAACCGGGACAGGGTCTCTACGAGCAGTACTTC.

On this clonotype itself: A read error is possible here, since a much larger clone lies one base away. The chain couples TRBV20-1 to TRBJ2-5; 8 nucleotides line up with TRBD2. The J call may not be correct, given that the DNA end is closer to TRBJ2-1. The CDR3 has 14 amino acids. CDR1 is DFQATT, CDR2 SNEGSKA, per germline (reference sequence). CDR3 residues: CSARVGGGEETQFF. DNA for the CDR3: TGCAGTGCTAGAGTCGGGGGGGGGGAAGAGACCCAGTTCTTC.

This clonotype was seen a handful of times. A junction boundary mismatches the germline segment, possibly from a read error. The chain uses TRBV6-2 or TRBV6-3 and TRBJ2-3; D unresolved. Germline loops: CDR1 MNHEY, CDR2 SVGEGT. CDR3 length: 14 amino acids. CDR3 coding DNA: TGTGCCAGCAGGGTTAGGAGCAACACAGATACGCAGTGTTTT. It specifies CASRVRSNTDTQCF.

This clonotype was recorded many times. The chain carries TRBV7-3 and TRBJ2-5; weak D call: TRBD2 (6 bases). The CDR3 extends over 14 amino acids. Trimming took off 5 bases at V and 5 bases at J, with 15 bases between the two ends. Germline-derived CDR1 and CDR2 are SGHTA and FQGTGA. The CDR3 loop reads CASSPPGLDETQYF. The CDR3 nucleotides are TGTGCCAGCAGCCCCCCGGGACTTGACGAGACCCAGTACTTC.

CDR3 sequence reads: CSVEEHRRSGTQYF. Written as DNA, the CDR3 is TGCAGCGTTGAAGAACACAGACGAAGTGGGACCCAGTACTTC. V is TRBV29-1 and J is TRBJ2-5; D call uncertain. V gave up 0 bases and J gave up 7 bases, with 15 bases separating them. Germline V gives CDR1 SQVTM, CDR2 ANQGSEA. The CDR3 contains 14 residues.

This clonotype was detected many times. The chain uses TRBV28 and TRBJ2-5; 10 bases fit TRBD2. After removal of 3 bases from V and 5 bases from J, the junction contained 12 bases not matched to a gene. The CDR3 length is 17 residues. CDR1 is MDHEN and CDR2 is SYDVKM in the germline V gene. Written as DNA, the CDR3 is TGTGCCAGCAGTTTCGTTTCCGGGACTAGCGCTGGGGAGACCCAGTACTTC. Translating it yields CASSFVSGTSAGETQYF.

Ten or more counts support this clonotype. The genes are TRBV2 and TRBJ2-3, with D hard to call. Germline V gene data show CDR1 as SNHLY and CDR2 as FYNNEI. This CDR3 is 15 amino acids long. V lost 4 bases and J 4 bases, leaving 15 bases between the germline ends. The CDR3 DNA reads TGTGCCAGCAGTGGGGGTCTAGTTTCCGCAGATACGCAGTATTTT. This translates into CASSGGLVSADTQYF.

This clonotype has ten or more counts. The chain employs TRBV5-1 and TRBJ2-5, with a tentative D call TRBD2 (7 bases). The CDR3 contains 16 residues. Germline loops: CDR1 SGHRS, CDR2 YFSETQ. The V end was cut by 4 bases, the J end by 5 bases, with 21 bases between. The CDR3 nucleotides are TGCGCCAGCAGCCCCACGACAGGACTAGGGGGGGAGACCCAGTACTTC. As protein: CASSPTTGLGGETQYF.

This clonotype appeared a few times. The chain employs TRBV18 and TRBJ1-1; D is perhaps TRBD1 (6 bases). This CDR3 is 16 amino acids long. V was cut by 3 bases and J by 2 bases, with 16 bases left in between. Germline V gene lookup returns CDR1 KGHSH and CDR2 LQKENI. CDR3 nucleotides: TGTGCCAGCTCACCCCCGGGTGGGGACATAAACACTGAAGCTTTCTTT. Encoded protein: CASSPPGGDINTEAFF.

In this sample, this clonotype turned up a few times. V usage is TRBV6-2 or TRBV6-3 and J usage is TRBJ2-5; no clear D gene. CDR3 size: 11 residues. Trimming removed 7 bases from V and 2 bases from J, with 5 bases in between. Germline CDR1 is MNHEY and CDR2 is SVGEGT. The CDR3 spells CASKSQETQYF. The CDR3 DNA follows: TGTGCCAGCAAAAGTCAAGAGACCCAGTACTTC.

The chain has TRBV6-1 and TRBJ1-4, with D unclear. The V end lost 2 bases, the J end lost 7 bases, and 26 bases lay between the germline ends. Germline CDR1 is MNHNS and CDR2 is SASEGT. There are 19 residues in the CDR3. This CDR3 reads CASSEFLSGYSSDPEKLFF. CDR3 bases: TGTGCCAGCAGTGAATTTCTATCGGGCTATTCTTCTGATCCTGAAAAACTGTTTTTT.

This clonotype was recorded at least ten times. The chain couples TRBV20-1 to TRBJ2-3; a weak D match, TRBD2 (6 bases). The CDR3 is 15 residues long. Trimming removed 6 bases from V and 7 bases from J, with 23 bases in between. Germline CDR1 and CDR2: DFQATT and SNEGSKA (reference sequence). In DNA form, the CDR3 reads TGCAGTGCCTCACCTGGAACGGGAGTGTCATATACGCAGTATTTT. Translated, it gives CSASPGTGVSYTQYF.

This clonotype has ten or more counts. V usage is TRBV20-1 and J usage is TRBJ2-5; D could derive from TRBD1 or TRBD2 (7 bases each). Germline V gene data show CDR1 as DFQATT and CDR2 as SNEGSKA (reference sequence). Trimming pared 5 bases from V and 3 bases from J, leaving 13 bases between. The CDR3 has 13 amino acids. The CDR3 DNA reads as TGCAGTGCTCTCAGGGGGGGTGAAGAGACCCAGTACTTC. It yields the protein CSALRGGEETQYF.

This clonotype was detected a few times. This chain joins TRBV9 and TRBJ2-3; 10 bases are shared with TRBD2. CDR3 length: 15 amino acids. The V segment lost 1 base and the J segment 4 bases; nucleotides outside the gene matches: 3. Germline CDR1 SGDLS, CDR2 YYNGEE. CDR3: CASSVPLAGADTQYF. The DNA of the CDR3 is TGTGCCAGCAGCGTACCCCTAGCGGGAGCAGATACGCAGTATTTT.

There are a few counts of this clonotype. This sequence joins TRBV27 and TRBJ2-7; D not certain. Germline assignment: CDR1 MNHEY and CDR2 SMNVEV (reference sequence). The CDR3 is 14 residues long. V was trimmed by 7 bases and J by 3 bases, leaving 16 bases between them. The CDR3 loop is CASKPEPLGYEQYF. In DNA, the CDR3 is TGTGCCAGCAAACCCGAACCGCTTGGCTACGAGCAGTACTTC.